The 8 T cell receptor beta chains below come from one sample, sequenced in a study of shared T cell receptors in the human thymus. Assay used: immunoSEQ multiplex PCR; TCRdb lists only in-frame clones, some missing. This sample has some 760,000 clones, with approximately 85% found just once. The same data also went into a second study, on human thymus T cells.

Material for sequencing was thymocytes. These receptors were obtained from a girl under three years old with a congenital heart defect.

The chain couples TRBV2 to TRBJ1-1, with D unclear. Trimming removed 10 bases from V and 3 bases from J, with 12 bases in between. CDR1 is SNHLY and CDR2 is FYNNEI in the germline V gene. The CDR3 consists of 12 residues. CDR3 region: CAKNPADTEAFF. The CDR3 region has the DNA TGTGCCAAGAATCCAGCGGACACTGAAGCTTTCTTT. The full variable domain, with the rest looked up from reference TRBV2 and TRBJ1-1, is EPEVTQTPSHQVTQMGQEVILRCVPISNHLYFYWYRQILGQKVEFLVSFYNNEISEKSEIFDDQFSVERPDGSNFTLKIRSTKLEDSAMYFCAKNPADTEAFFGQGTRLTVV.

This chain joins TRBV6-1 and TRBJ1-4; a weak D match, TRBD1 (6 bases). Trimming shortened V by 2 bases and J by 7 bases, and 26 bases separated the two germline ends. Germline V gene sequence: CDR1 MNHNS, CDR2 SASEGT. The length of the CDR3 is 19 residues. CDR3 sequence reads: CASSELLPGVYGVSEKLFF. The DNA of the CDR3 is TGTGCCAGCAGTGAACTCCTACCAGGGGTATATGGAGTCAGTGAAAAACTGTTTTTT.

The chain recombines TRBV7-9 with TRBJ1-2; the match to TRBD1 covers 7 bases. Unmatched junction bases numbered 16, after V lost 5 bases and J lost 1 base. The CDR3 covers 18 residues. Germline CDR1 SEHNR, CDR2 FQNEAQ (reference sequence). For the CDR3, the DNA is TGTGCCAGCAGCCCATCCGGCAGGGGGTTGGCGAATAACTATGGCTACACCTTC. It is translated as CASSPSGRGLANNYGYTF. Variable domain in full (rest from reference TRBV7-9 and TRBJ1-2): DTGVSQNPRHKITKRGQNVTFRCDPISEHNRLYWYRQTLGQGPEFLTYFQNEAQLEKSRLLSDRFSAERPKGSFSTLEIQRTEQGDSAMYLCASSPSGRGLANNYGYTFGSGTRLTVV.

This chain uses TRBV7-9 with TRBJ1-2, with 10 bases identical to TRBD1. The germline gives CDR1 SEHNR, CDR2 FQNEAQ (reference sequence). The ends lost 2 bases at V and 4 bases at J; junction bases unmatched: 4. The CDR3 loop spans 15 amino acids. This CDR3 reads CASSLYRDRGYGYTF. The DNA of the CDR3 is TGTGCCAGCAGCTTATATCGGGACAGGGGCTATGGCTACACCTTC.

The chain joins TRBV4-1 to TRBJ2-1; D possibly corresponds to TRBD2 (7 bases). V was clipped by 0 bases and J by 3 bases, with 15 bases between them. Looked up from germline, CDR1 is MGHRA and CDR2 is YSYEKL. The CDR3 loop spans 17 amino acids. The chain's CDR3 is CASSQDPGGRGYNEQFF. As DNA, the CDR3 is TGCGCCAGCAGCCAAGATCCCGGGGGGCGAGGCTACAATGAGCAGTTCTTC.

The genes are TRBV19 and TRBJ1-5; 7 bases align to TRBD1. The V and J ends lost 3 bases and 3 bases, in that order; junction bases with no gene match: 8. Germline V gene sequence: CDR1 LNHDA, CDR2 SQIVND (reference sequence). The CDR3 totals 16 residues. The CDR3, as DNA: TGTGCCAGTAGTATTACCCCGACAGGGCTCAATCAGCCCCAGCATTTT. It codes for CASSITPTGLNQPQHF.

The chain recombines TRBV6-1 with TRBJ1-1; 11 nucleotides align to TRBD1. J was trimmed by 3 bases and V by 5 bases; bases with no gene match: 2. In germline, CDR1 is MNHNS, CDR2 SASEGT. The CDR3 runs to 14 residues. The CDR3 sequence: CASSPGQGDTEAFF. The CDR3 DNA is TGTGCCAGCAGTCCGGGACAGGGGGACACTGAAGCTTTCTTT.

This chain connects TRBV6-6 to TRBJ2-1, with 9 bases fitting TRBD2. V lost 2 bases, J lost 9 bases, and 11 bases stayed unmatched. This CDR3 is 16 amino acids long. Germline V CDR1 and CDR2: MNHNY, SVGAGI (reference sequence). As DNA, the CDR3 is TGTGCCAGCAGTTACGCCCGGGGCGGGGGGGCGGGTGAGCAGTTCTTC. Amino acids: CASSYARGGGAGEQFF.